These T cell receptor beta chains were read from a single sample in a study of beta chain features in type 1 diabetes. Here immunoSEQ multiplex PCR was the method, and the copy in TCRdb shows in-frame clones only, minus some. This sample has a few hundred thousand clones; around 15% occur once, and the top ten carry more than 6.5%. The specimen sequenced was central memory CD4+ T cells from blood. The receptors were sampled from a man aged 25-40 years in good health. CDR3s include the opening cysteine and the closing phenylalanine or tryptophan. A D gene is named only where the DNA matches it firmly. Size is stated for part of the rows, as once, few or many counts, or as a class when the clone is expanded.

V gene	clone size	J gene	D gene	CDR3 DNA	CDR3 protein
TRBV7-8	few	TRBJ2-5	-	TGTGCCAGCAGCTTAGCCGGGGAAAAGGCCACCCAGTACTTC	CASSLAGEKATQYF
TRBV6-5	-	TRBJ2-7	-	TGTGCCAGCAGTTCCGGAGCTTACTACGAGCAGTACTTC	CASSSGAYYEQYF
TRBV9	many	TRBJ2-2	TRBD2	TGTGCCAGCAGCGTAGAGGGACTAGCAGCGACCGGGGAGCTGTTTTTT	CASSVEGLAATGELFF
TRBV7-9	-	TRBJ2-7	-	TGTGCCAGCAGCCCGAAACCCGCAGAGAACTACGAGCAGTACTTC	CASSPKPAENYEQYF
TRBV10-3	many	TRBJ1-1	-	TGTGCCATCGCTCAGGGGAGGAACACTGAAGCTTTCTTT	CAIAQGRNTEAFF
TRBV30	few	TRBJ2-2	TRBD1	TGTGCCTGGAGTCCCGGGGACAGACGGACCGGGGAGCTGTTTTTT	CAWSPGDRRTGELFF
TRBV4-3	-	TRBJ1-2	-	TGCGCCAGCAGCCAAGATTTTGGCAGTAACTATGGCTACACCTTC	CASSQDFGSNYGYTF
TRBV11-3	few	TRBJ1-1	-	TGTGCCAGCAGCTTAGATCCCGGAAGGGGGACGACTGAAGCTTTCTTT	CASSLDPGRGTTEAFF
TRBV29-1	-	TRBJ2-1	TRBD2	TGCAGCACATTGAGACCGGCGGGGGAGAAACACAATGAGCAGTTCTTC	CSTLRPAGEKHNEQFF
TRBV6-5	-	TRBJ1-5	TRBD1	TGTGCCAGCAGCCTAGAACCAGGGGGCGGGCCCCAGCATTTT	CASSLEPGGGPQHF
TRBV11-2	few	TRBJ2-7	-	TGTGCCAGCAGCTTAGCTCAGGGGTTGGGCGAGCAGTACTTC	CASSLAQGLGEQYF
TRBV15	few	TRBJ2-1	-	TGTGCCACCAGCAGAGATATAACGAACTCCTACAATGAGCAGTTCTTC	CATSRDITNSYNEQFF
TRBV7-9	many	TRBJ2-1	-	TGTGCCAGCAGCCCGACTCGGTACAATGAGCAGTTCTTC	CASSPTRYNEQFF
TRBV5-6	-	TRBJ2-5	TRBD1	TGTGCCAGCAGCTTGGGACAGGGAAGCATGGGGACCCAGTACTTC	CASSLGQGSMGTQYF
TRBV9	-	TRBJ1-2	-	TGTGCCAGCAGCGAGGGGCGCCGTGGCTACACCTTC	CASSEGRRGYTF
TRBV5-1	few	TRBJ1-1	-	TGCGCCAGCAGCTTTACCAGGAGCGGTGAAGCTTTCTTT	CASSFTRSGEAFF
TRBV27	few	TRBJ2-3	-	TGTGCCAGCAGTTTGGCTCTCAGTAGCACAGATACGCAGTATTTT	CASSLALSSTDTQYF
TRBV7-9	-	TRBJ2-5	-	TGTGCCAGCAGCTTGAGTCTCCGGGGAGAGACCCAGTACTTC	CASSLSLRGETQYF
TRBV18	-	TRBJ2-2	TRBD2	TGTGCCAGCTCACCACGGACTAGCGGCGGGGAGCTGTTTTTT	CASSPRTSGGELFF
TRBV30	-	TRBJ2-3	-	TGTGCCTGGAGTGTGTTATCTGAGGATACGCAGTATTTT	CAWSVLSEDTQYF
TRBV9	-	TRBJ2-2	-	TGTGCCAGCAGCGAAAAGGACAGCGCGAACACCGGGGAGCTGTTTTTT	CASSEKDSANTGELFF
TRBV18	-	TRBJ2-2	-	TGTGCCAGCTCACCATTGCACAGCGCGAACACCGGGGAGCTGTTTTTT	CASSPLHSANTGELFF
TRBV19	-	TRBJ2-5	-	TGTGCCAGTAGTATAGACGGACCGTCTCCCCAGTACTTC	CASSIDGPSPQYF
TRBV6-5	few	TRBJ1-2	-	TGTGCCAGCAGTTCCCTCTTGGAGGGGAAAAATGGCTACACCTTC	CASSSLLEGKNGYTF
TRBV7-2	few	TRBJ1-1	-	TGTGCCAGCAGCTTGGGGACGGTGAACACTGAAGCTTTCTTT	CASSLGTVNTEAFF
TRBV27	few	TRBJ1-4	-	TGTGCCAGCAGTTTAGGGGGCCAAGGTGAAAAACTGTTTTTT	CASSLGGQGEKLFF
TRBV11-2	few	TRBJ1-1	-	TGTGCCAGCAGCTCTACGCAGGGTAAGACTGAAGCTTTCTTT	CASSSTQGKTEAFF
TRBV30	few	TRBJ1-2	TRBD1	TGTGCCTGGAGTGTGGACAGGGGGAACTATGGCTACACCTTC	CAWSVDRGNYGYTF
TRBV11-2	-	TRBJ2-4	TRBD2	TGTGCCAGCAGCTTTAGCGGGGGAACAGCCAAAAACATTCAGTACTTC	CASSFSGGTAKNIQYF
TRBV29-1	few	TRBJ2-3	-	TGCAGCACAGATAACGAGCCTTTT	CSTDNEPF
TRBV5-6	-	TRBJ2-5	-	TGTGCCAGCAGCCGCCCGGGTTCCCAAGAGACCCAGTACTTC	CASSRPGSQETQYF
TRBV2	few	TRBJ2-7	-	TGTGCCAGCAGTCCATTACTAGTGTCCTACGAGCAGTACTTC	CASSPLLVSYEQYF
TRBV27	-	TRBJ1-3	TRBD1	TGTGCCAGCAGTCTAAGTCCAGGGGGCTCTGGAAACACCATATATTTT	CASSLSPGGSGNTIYF
TRBV25-1	few	TRBJ2-1	-	TGTGCCAGCAGTGCCCCCGGGACGGTAGCGTACAATGAGCAGTTCTTC	CASSAPGTVAYNEQFF
TRBV6-1	-	TRBJ1-3	-	TGTGCCATCAGAGAAGCCTCTGGAAACACCATATATTTT	CAIREASGNTIYF
TRBV7-8	few	TRBJ2-7	TRBD2	TGTGCCAGCAGTCGACTAGCGGGGGGGCCCTACGAGCAGTACTTC	CASSRLAGGPYEQYF
TRBV6-5	few	TRBJ2-7	TRBD1	TGTGCCGCTCGAGTCGGGACAGGGTCCTACGAGCAGTACTTC	CAARVGTGSYEQYF
TRBV27	-	TRBJ1-5	-	TGTGCCAGCAGTCCGAACAATCAGCCCCAGCATTTT	CASSPNNQPQHF
TRBV29-1	few	TRBJ2-3	-	TGCAGCGTTTGTCTAGCAACAGATACGCAGTATTTT	CSVCLATDTQYF
TRBV7-2	-	TRBJ1-4	-	TGTGCCAGCAGCTTAGAGTTATACGGGGGAAAACTGTTTTTT	CASSLELYGGKLFF
TRBV7-2	few	TRBJ1-2	-	TGTGCCAGCAGCTTCAGGGTTTATGGCTACACCTTC	CASSFRVYGYTF
TRBV4-2	few	TRBJ1-1	-	TGTGCCAGCAGCCGGTCGGGGGGTGGCACTGAAGCTTTCTTT	CASSRSGGGTEAFF
TRBV7-2	-	TRBJ1-3	-	TGTGCCAGCAGCTTAAAGGGAGGTGGAAACACCATATATTTT	CASSLKGGGNTIYF
TRBV7-7	few	TRBJ1-4	TRBD1	TGTGCTAGCAGCACGGGACAGGGGGGCGCTAATGAAAAACTGTTTTTT	CASSTGQGGANEKLFF
TRBV7-9	many	TRBJ2-2	-	TGTGCCAGCAGCAACGCCGGGTCCGGGGAGCTGTTTTTT	CASSNAGSGELFF
TRBV4-1	few	TRBJ1-6	-	TGCGCCAGCAGCCAAGAAGGGCGTGGTTCACCCCTCCACTTT	CASSQEGRGSPLHF
TRBV2	many	TRBJ1-5	TRBD1	TGTGCCAGCGCGACAGGGACTAGGCAGCCCCAGCATTTT	CASATGTRQPQHF